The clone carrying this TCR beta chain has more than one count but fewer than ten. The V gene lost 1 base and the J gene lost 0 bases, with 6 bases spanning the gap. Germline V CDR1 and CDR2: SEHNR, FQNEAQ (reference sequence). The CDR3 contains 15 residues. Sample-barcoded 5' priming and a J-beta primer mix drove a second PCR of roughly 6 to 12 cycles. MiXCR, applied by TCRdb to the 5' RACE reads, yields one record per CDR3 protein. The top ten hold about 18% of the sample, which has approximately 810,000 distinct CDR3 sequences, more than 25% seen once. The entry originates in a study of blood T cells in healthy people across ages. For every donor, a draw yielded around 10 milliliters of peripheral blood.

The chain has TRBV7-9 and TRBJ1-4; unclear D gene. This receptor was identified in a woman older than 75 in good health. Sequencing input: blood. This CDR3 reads CASSLDTATNEKLFF. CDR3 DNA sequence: TGTGCCAGCAGCTTAGACACTGCAACTAATGAAAAACTGTTTTTT.